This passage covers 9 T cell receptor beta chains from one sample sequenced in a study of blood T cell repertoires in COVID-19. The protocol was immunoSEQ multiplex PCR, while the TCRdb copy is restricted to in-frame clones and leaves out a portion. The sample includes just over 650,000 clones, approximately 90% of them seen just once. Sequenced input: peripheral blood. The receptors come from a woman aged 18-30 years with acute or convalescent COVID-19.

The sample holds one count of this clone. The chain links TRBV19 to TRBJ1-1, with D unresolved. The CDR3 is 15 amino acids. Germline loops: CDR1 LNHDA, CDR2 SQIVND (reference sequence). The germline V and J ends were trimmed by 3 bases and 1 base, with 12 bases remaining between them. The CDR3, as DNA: TGTGCCAGTAGTATTGCCAGCGAAAAGAACACTGAAGCTTTCTTT. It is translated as CASSIASEKNTEAFF.

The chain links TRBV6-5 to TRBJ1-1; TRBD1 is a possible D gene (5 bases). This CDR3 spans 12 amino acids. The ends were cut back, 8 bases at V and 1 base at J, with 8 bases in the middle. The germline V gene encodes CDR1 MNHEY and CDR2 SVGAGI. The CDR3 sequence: CASERGNTEAFF. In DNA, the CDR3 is TGTGCCAGCGAAAGGGGGAACACTGAAGCTTTCTTT.

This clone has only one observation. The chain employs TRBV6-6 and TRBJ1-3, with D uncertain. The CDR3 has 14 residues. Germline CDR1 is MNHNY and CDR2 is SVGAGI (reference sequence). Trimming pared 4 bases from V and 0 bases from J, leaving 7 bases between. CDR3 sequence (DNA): TGTGCCAGCAGTTTGCGCCACTCTGGAAACACCATATATTTT. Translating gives CASSLRHSGNTIYF.

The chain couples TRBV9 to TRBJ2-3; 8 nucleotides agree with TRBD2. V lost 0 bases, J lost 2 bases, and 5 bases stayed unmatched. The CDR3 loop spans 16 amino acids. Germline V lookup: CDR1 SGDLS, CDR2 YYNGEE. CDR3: CASSVGPGGLTDTQYF. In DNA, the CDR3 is TGTGCCAGCAGCGTAGGGCCGGGGGGGCTCACAGATACGCAGTATTTT.

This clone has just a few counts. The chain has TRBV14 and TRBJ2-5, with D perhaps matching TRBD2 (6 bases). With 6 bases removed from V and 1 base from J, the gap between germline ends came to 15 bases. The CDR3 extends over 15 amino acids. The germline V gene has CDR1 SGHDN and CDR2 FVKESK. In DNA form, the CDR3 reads TGTGCCAGCAGTCTACTAGCAGGGATCCAAGAGACCCAGTACTTC. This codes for CASSLLAGIQETQYF.

CDR3 nucleotides: TGTGCCACTAACGATAGGGATCCCCGAGACAGGCACTATGGCTACACCTTC. It encodes CATNDRDPRDRHYGYTF. The V gene is TRBV19, the J gene TRBJ1-2; D perhaps matches TRBD1 (6 bases). V was cut by 10 bases and J by 3 bases, with 27 bases left in between. This CDR3 region has 17 residues. The germline CDR1 and CDR2 sequences are LNHDA and SQIVND (reference sequence).

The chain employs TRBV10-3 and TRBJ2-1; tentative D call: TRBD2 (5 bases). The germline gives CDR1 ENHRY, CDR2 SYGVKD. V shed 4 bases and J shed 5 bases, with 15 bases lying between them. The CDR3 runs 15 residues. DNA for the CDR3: TGTGCCATCAGTGGGGAGCATTGGTTCAACAATGAGCAGTTCTTC. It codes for CAISGEHWFNNEQFF.

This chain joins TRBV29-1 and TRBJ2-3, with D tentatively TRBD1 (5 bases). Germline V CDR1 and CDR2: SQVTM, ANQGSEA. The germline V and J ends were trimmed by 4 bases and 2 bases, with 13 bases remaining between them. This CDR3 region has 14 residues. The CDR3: CSVVRRQITDTQYF. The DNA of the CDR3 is TGCAGCGTTGTCAGGAGACAGATCACAGATACGCAGTATTTT.

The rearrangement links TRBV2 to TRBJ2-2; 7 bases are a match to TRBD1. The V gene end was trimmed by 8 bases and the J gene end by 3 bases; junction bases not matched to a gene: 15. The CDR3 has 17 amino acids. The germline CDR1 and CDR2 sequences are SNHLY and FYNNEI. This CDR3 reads CASATELRGRDTGELFF. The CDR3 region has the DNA TGTGCCAGCGCCACGGAACTGAGGGGGCGAGACACCGGGGAGCTGTTTTTT.